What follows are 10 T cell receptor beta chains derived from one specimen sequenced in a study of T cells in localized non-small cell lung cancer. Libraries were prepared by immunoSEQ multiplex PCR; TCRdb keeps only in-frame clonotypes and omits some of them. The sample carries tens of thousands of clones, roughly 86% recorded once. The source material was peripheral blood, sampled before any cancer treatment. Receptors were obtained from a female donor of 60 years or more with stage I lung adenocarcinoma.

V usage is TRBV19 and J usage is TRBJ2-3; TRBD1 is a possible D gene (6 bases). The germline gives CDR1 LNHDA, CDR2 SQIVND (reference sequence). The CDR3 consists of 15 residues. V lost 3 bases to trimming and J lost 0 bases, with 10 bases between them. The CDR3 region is CASSMFGQSTDTQYF. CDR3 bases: TGTGCCAGTAGTATGTTTGGACAGAGCACAGATACGCAGTATTTT. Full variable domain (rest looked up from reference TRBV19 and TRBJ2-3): DGGITQSPKYLFRKEGQNVTLSCEQNLNHDAMYWYRQDPGQGLRLIYYSQIVNDFQKGDIAEGYSVSREKKESFPLTVTSAQKNPTAFYLCASSMFGQSTDTQYFGPGTRLTVL.

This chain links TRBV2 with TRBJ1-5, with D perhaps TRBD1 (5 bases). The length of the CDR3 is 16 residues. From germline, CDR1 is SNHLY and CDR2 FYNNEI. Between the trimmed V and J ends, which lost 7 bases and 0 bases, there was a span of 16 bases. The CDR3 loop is CASNSGRRISNQPQHF. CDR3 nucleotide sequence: TGTGCCAGCAACTCGGGACGGAGGATTAGCAATCAGCCCCAGCATTTT.

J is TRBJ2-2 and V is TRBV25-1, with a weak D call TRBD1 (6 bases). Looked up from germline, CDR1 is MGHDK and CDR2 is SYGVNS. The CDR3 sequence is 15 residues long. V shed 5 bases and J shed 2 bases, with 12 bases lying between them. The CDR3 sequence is CASSPRQVNTGELFF. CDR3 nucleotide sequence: TGTGCCAGCAGTCCGCGACAGGTTAACACCGGGGAGCTGTTTTTT.

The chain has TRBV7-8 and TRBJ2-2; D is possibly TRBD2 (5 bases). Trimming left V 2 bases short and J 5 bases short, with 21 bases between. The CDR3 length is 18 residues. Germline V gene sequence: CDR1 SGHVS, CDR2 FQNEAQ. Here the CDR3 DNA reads TGTGCCAGCAGCTTACAGTCCTGGGTGGGAGAAATGACCGGGGAGCTGTTTTTT. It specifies CASSLQSWVGEMTGELFF.

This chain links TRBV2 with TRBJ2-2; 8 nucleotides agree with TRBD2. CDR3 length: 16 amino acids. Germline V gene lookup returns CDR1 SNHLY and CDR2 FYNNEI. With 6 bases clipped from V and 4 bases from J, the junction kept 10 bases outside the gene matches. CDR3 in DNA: TGTGCCAGCAGCGGGAGGGGTACCGAGCTCACCGGGGAGCTGTTTTTT. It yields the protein CASSGRGTELTGELFF.

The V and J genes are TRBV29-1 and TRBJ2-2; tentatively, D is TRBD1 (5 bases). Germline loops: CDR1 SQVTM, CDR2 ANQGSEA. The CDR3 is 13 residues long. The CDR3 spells CSHQGQGAGELFF. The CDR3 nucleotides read TGCTCCCACCAGGGCCAGGGTGCCGGGGAGCTGTTTTTT.

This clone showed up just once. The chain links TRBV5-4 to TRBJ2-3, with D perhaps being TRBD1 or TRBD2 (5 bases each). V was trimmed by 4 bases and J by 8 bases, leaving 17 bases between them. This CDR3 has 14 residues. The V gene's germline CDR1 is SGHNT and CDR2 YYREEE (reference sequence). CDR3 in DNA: TGTGCCAGCAGCGAAGGGGACCACAGAGGTACGCAGTATTTT. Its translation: CASSEGDHRGTQYF.

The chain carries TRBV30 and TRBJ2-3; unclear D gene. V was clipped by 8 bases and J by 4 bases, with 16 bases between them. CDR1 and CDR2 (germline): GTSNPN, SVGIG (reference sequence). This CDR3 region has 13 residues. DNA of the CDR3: TGTGCCGCGAACGAACCTCCCCCAGATACGCAGTATTTT. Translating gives CAANEPPPDTQYF.

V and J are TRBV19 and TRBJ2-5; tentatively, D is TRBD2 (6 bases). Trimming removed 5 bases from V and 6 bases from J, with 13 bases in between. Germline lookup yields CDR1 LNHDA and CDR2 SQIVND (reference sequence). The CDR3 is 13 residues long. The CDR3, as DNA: TGTGCCAGTAGTTCAGGAGGGCTTAAGACCCAGTACTTC. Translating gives CASSSGGLKTQYF.

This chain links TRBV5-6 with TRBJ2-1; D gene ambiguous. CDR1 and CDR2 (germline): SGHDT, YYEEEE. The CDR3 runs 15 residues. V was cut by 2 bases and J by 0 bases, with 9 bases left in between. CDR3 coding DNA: TGTGCCAGCAGCTTAGGATTTATCTCCTACAATGAGCAGTTCTTC. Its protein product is CASSLGFISYNEQFF.